This T cell receptor beta chain came from a study of T cells in Graves' hyperthyroidism and ophthalmopathy. In making diagnoses, clinical symptoms, serum thyroxine and TRAb, thyroid ultrasound and orbital computed tomography were all used. In regard to this clonotype: A much larger clone differs from this one at a single base, so this may be a read error.

What was amplified from RNA transcripts were TCR beta CDR3 regions. A set of HTBI primers served as the primers for a first-round RT-PCR of the TCR CDR3. TCRdb reprocessed the multiplex PCR reads with MiXCR, giving one entry per CDR3 protein. In the table there are about 410,000 distinct CDR3 sequences, approximately 15% of which are singletons. Germline CDR1 SGHVS, CDR2 FNYEAQ. The germline V and J ends were trimmed by 4 bases and 3 bases, with 16 bases remaining between them. This CDR3 is built from 15 residues. The genes are TRBV7-6 and TRBJ2-7; the D is unclear. The TCR sequence derives from a man younger than 35 with Graves' ophthalmopathy. The sequenced material came from blood. The CDR3 loop is CASSSGSRQDYEQYF. The CDR3 DNA follows: TGTGCCAGCAGCTCAGGTTCTAGACAAGACTACGAGCAGTACTTC.